This T cell receptor (beta chain) was found in a study of blood T cell repertoires in COVID-19. Study-wide context: Acute and convalescent COVID-19 specimens originated in the United States, Italy and Spain.

Trimming took 5 bases from V and 5 from J; bases not matched to a gene: 4. The CDR3 runs 14 residues. Germline CDR1 SGHTA, CDR2 FQGNSA. TCRdb's copy holds only in-frame clones and misses some; the assay was immunoSEQ multiplex PCR. The data show roughly 120,000 clones, approximately 87% seen once. J is TRBJ2-1 and V is TRBV7-2; 9 nucleotides align to TRBD1. The specimen sequenced was peripheral blood. This receptor was identified in a woman in her forties or fifties with acute or convalescent COVID-19. The CDR3 loop reads CASSRDRADNEQFF. CDR3 DNA: TGTGCCAGCAGCCGGGACAGGGCGGACAATGAGCAGTTCTTC.